Listed here are 15 T cell receptor beta chains from one sample, sequenced in a study of T-cell memory formation after mild COVID-19 (dated by TCRdb to about 2021). The library was prepared using 5' RACE. Sequencing was carried out with an Illumina NovaSeq 6000. TCRdb ran its own pipeline on the public reads, namely fastp trimming at Q25 and MiXCR clone calling, and kept in-frame beta chains. One record per CDR3 amino acid sequence lists the most common genes and DNA. Recorded for this sample are about 340,000 distinct CDR3 sequences; roughly 21% of them occurred a single time. Roughly an eighth of the sample is in the top ten clones. Sequenced material: PBMCs or a T cell subset sorted from them (not recorded which). These receptors came from an adult woman who had mild COVID-19 (a few samples of this study predate the infection). The sample titles of this study are shuffled in the database, so cell type and time point are left out; the donor was told from shared clones.

This clonotype was counted many times. This rearrangement joins TRBV7-2 to TRBJ2-7; 11 nucleotides line up with TRBD2. CDR1 is SGHTA, CDR2 FQGNSA, per germline. V shed 1 base, J shed 1 base, and the junction held 12 bases outside the gene matches. The CDR3 is made up of 19 amino acids. CDR3: CASSLGGTPTSGISYEQYF. In nucleotides, the CDR3 is TGTGCCAGCAGCTTAGGAGGGACACCGACTAGCGGGATTTCCTACGAGCAGTACTTC.

The CDR3 reads CASNFLFGTSEETQYF. CDR3 nucleotide sequence: TGTGCCAGCAACTTCCTATTCGGGACTAGCGAGGAGACCCAGTACTTC. The gene calls are TRBV6-6 and TRBJ2-5, with 10 bases aligning to TRBD2. Trimming cost V 7 bases and J 5 bases; bases outside gene matches: 13. Looked up from germline, CDR1 is MNHNY and CDR2 is SVGAGI (reference sequence). The CDR3 spans 16 residues.

Regarding this clonotype: At one end, the junction sequence differs from germline, possibly due to a read error. V gene TRBV7-6 combines with J gene TRBJ2-5; 7 bases fit TRBD1. In germline, CDR1 is SGHVS, CDR2 FNYEAQ. The CDR3 spans 15 residues. CDR3 nucleotides: TGTGCCAGCAGTCAAACCTTAGCCGGGACAGCCGAGAAGGCCTTC. Translation: CASSQTLAGTAEKAF.

In its sample, this clonotype was seen a few times. V is TRBV7-3 and J is TRBJ1-3; D is uncertain. Germline V gene sequence: CDR1 SGHTA, CDR2 FQGTGA. The CDR3 runs 16 residues. Trimming shortened V by 0 bases and J by 0 bases, and 9 bases separated the two germline ends. In nucleotides, the CDR3 is TGTGCCAGCAGCTTAACAGTCGCGAGCTCTGGAAACACCATATATTTT. This gives the protein CASSLTVASSGNTIYF.

This clonotype has a handful of counts. The V and J genes are TRBV14 and TRBJ1-1; D unresolved. Germline V gene sequence: CDR1 SGHDN, CDR2 FVKESK. The CDR3 length is 13 residues. The V end lost 4 bases, the J end lost 0 bases, and 6 bases lay between the germline ends. Written as DNA, the CDR3 is TGTGCCAGCAGCCGAGTTATGAACACTGAAGCTTTCTTT. The encoded protein is CASSRVMNTEAFF.

The table lists this clonotype with many counts. The rearrangement joins TRBV15 to TRBJ2-1; TRBD1 matches at 8 bases. In germline, CDR1 is LNHNV, CDR2 YYDKDF (reference sequence). Losses at the gene ends were 2 bases for V and 0 bases for J; bases not matched to a gene: 3. The CDR3 is 16 amino acids. The CDR3 region has the DNA TGTGCCACCAGCAGATTAGACAGGGGCTCCTACAATGAGCAGTTCTTC. This encodes CATSRLDRGSYNEQFF.

The chain is built from TRBV5-1 and TRBJ1-1; D is possibly TRBD1 (6 bases). The CDR3 extends over 16 amino acids. From germline, CDR1 is SGHRS and CDR2 YFSETQ. Deletions cut 0 bases from V and 1 base from J, with 13 bases between. Written as DNA, the CDR3 is TGCGCCAGCAGCTTGGAGCGGGGGCACTCGAACACTGAAGCTTTCTTT. It yields the protein CASSLERGHSNTEAFF.

Only a few counts were recorded for this clonotype. This chain connects TRBV30 to TRBJ2-3, with D unclear. Germline lookup yields CDR1 GTSNPN and CDR2 SVGIG (reference sequence). The V end lost 2 bases, the J end lost 8 bases, and 8 bases lay between the germline ends. This CDR3 spans 11 amino acids. The CDR3 region is CAWSHPVTQYF. The CDR3 region has the DNA TGTGCCTGGAGTCATCCAGTTACGCAGTATTTT.

This clonotype turned up a few times. The chain carries TRBV24-1 and TRBJ2-2; the D gene is possibly TRBD2 (6 bases). The CDR3 loop spans 12 amino acids. Germline CDR1 KGHDR, CDR2 SFDVKD. Trimming pared 12 bases from V and 0 bases from J, leaving 7 bases between. The CDR3 DNA reads TGTGCCGGAGGGCCGAACACCGGGGAGCTGTTTTTT. It codes for CAGGPNTGELFF.

The chain has TRBV24-1 and TRBJ2-1; TRBD1 matches at 8 bases. The germline V gene encodes CDR1 KGHDR and CDR2 SFDVKD. This CDR3 comprises 15 residues. Trimming took 0 bases from V and 5 from J; bases not matched to a gene: 2. The CDR3 sequence: CATSDLSQGDNEQFF. CDR3 sequence (DNA): TGTGCCACCAGTGATTTGTCACAGGGGGACAATGAGCAGTTCTTC.

In this sample, this clonotype turned up a few times. At one boundary the junction diverges from the germline segment, which might be a read error. The chain joins TRBV7-9 to TRBJ1-1; 8 nucleotides agree with TRBD1. The CDR3 sequence is 15 residues long. The V gene's germline CDR1 is SEHNR and CDR2 FQNEAQ (reference sequence). The CDR3 DNA is TGTGCCGGCAGCCCAATACAGGGGGTGGACACTGAAGCTTTCTTT. Residues: CAGSPIQGVDTEAFF.

This clonotype was seen repeatedly, ten times or more. The V gene is TRBV10-3, the J gene TRBJ2-3; 10 bases match TRBD2. Trimming took 10 bases from V and 0 from J; bases not matched to a gene: 1. Germline V gene lookup returns CDR1 ENHRY and CDR2 SYGVKD. This CDR3 region has 13 residues. CDR3 protein: CATSGGSTDTQYF. CDR3 sequence (DNA): TGTGCCACTAGCGGGGGCAGCACAGATACGCAGTATTTT.

This clonotype occurred many times. The chain links TRBV20-1 to TRBJ1-1; TRBD1 agrees at 7 bases. Trimming cost V 3 bases and J 9 bases; bases outside gene matches: 4. CDR1 and CDR2 (germline): DFQATT, SNEGSKA (reference sequence). The CDR3 totals 11 residues. The CDR3 nucleotides read TGCAGTGCTAGCCAGGACAGGAAAGCTTTCTTT. This encodes CSASQDRKAFF.

This rearrangement joins TRBV4-2 to TRBJ2-3; maybe TRBD1 (5 bases). The CDR3 loop spans 17 amino acids. Germline V gene data show CDR1 as LGHNA and CDR2 as YNFKEQ. Trimming cost V 1 base and J 5 bases, with 19 bases left between them. CDR3 in amino acids: CASSQGRLLQGEDTQYF. DNA of the CDR3: TGTGCCAGCAGCCAAGGGCGACTTCTCCAGGGCGAAGATACGCAGTATTTT.

CDR3 nucleotides: TGCGCCAGCAGCTCGCGGGCGAGGGGGCATGAGCAGTTCTTC. This gives the protein CASSSRARGHEQFF. V gene TRBV5-1 combines with J gene TRBJ2-1; TRBD1 agrees at 7 bases. The CDR3 sequence is 14 residues long. J lost 8 bases, V lost 3 bases, and 8 bases had no gene match. Germline lookup yields CDR1 SGHRS and CDR2 YFSETQ.